The rows below give T cell receptor beta chains drawn from one sample of a study of blood T cell repertoires in COVID-19. The repertoire was sequenced with immunoSEQ multiplex PCR; TCRdb's copy has only in-frame clones and lacks some. Of around 32,000 clones in the sample, roughly 88% were seen once. Specimen: peripheral blood. The receptor set was obtained from a man in his 70s with active or convalescent COVID-19. The CDR3 runs from the conserved cysteine through the conserved F or W. A D gene is named only where the DNA matches it firmly. Rows may omit the clone size; those that give it use once, few, many or a size class.

D	V	size	J	DNA	CDR3
TRBD2	TRBV3-1/TRBV3-2	-	TRBJ2-5	TGTGCCAGCAGCCAAGGGACTAGCGGGGGGACCCAGTACTTC	CASSQGTSGGTQYF
-	TRBV5-1	-	TRBJ2-3	TGCGCCAGCAGCTACAGGGACACAGATACGCAGTATTTT	CASSYRDTDTQYF
TRBD2	TRBV6-2/TRBV6-3	-	TRBJ2-3	TGTGCCAGCAGTTACCCTCGGACTAGCGGGACTACCACAAGGAGCACAGATACGCAGTATTTT	CASSYPRTSGTTTRSTDTQYF
TRBD2	TRBV2	-	TRBJ2-5	TGTGCCAGCCAGAGGGAGGGAATGAGGGGGACCCAGTACTTC	CASQREGMRGTQYF
-	TRBV7-2	once	TRBJ2-4	TGTGCCAGCAGCTTAGGACTAACCTTAGCCAAAAACATTCAGTACTTC	CASSLGLTLAKNIQYF
-	TRBV28	-	TRBJ1-2	TGTGCCACGGTCTCCGGGGGGTGGATCTATGGCTACACCTTC	CATVSGGWIYGYTF
-	TRBV5-1	-	TRBJ1-2	TGCGCCAGCGGTCGCGGGGGGGCTCAGTCCTATGGCTACACCTTC	CASGRGGAQSYGYTF
TRBD2	TRBV11-2	-	TRBJ2-5	TGTGCCAGCAGCTTAGCGGGGGAGGGAGAGACCCAGTACTTC	CASSLAGEGETQYF
TRBD2	TRBV10-1	-	TRBJ2-1	TGCGCCAGCAGTGCTTCGACTAGCCTGAGGGTGAATGAGCAGTTCTTC	CASSASTSLRVNEQFF
-	TRBV28	-	TRBJ1-2	TGTGCCAGCAGCTCAGGGCCATACAACTATGGCTACACCTTC	CASSSGPYNYGYTF
-	TRBV19	-	TRBJ1-5	TGTGCCAGTACCCCCACAGCTGGGGGGAATCAGCCCCAGCATTTT	CASTPTAGGNQPQHF
-	TRBV2	once	TRBJ2-1	TGTGCCAGCGAGTCCTGGACAGATCAGTTCTTC	CASESWTDQFF
TRBD1	TRBV5-4	-	TRBJ1-2	TGTGCCAGCAGCCCGGACTTGGGACAGGGGAGCTATGGCTACACCTTC	CASSPDLGQGSYGYTF
TRBD2	TRBV19	once	TRBJ2-3	TGTGCCAGTAGCCCGACGAGCGGGGGGGATAGAGATACGCAGTATTTT	CASSPTSGGDRDTQYF
-	TRBV9	once	TRBJ2-2	TGTGCCAGCAGCTCCCGGGGATCCTCCACCGGGGAGCTGTTTTTT	CASSSRGSSTGELFF
TRBD1	TRBV4-1	once	TRBJ2-1	TGCGCCAGCAGCCTGACCCCGGGACAGGGGGTCTATGAGCAGTTCTTC	CASSLTPGQGVYEQFF
-	TRBV12-3/TRBV12-4	few	TRBJ1-1	TGTGCCAGCGGCCATGGACAGGAAGCTTTCTTT	CASGHGQEAFF
TRBD2	TRBV19	-	TRBJ2-1	TGTGCCAGTAGTATGAGCGGGAGCTGGAATGAGCAGTTCTTC	CASSMSGSWNEQFF
-	TRBV7-9	-	TRBJ2-2	TGTGCCAGCAGCTCGACCAGACAGGTCCCCGGGGAGCTGTTTTTT	CASSSTRQVPGELFF
-	TRBV27	-	TRBJ1-1	TGTGCCAGCAGTTTTCGGGGACAAGAAGCTTTCTTT	CASSFRGQEAFF
-	TRBV6-2/TRBV6-3	-	TRBJ1-5	TGTGCCAGCAGTTACTCGCCCTCACAGGGTTCGAGGGGCAATCAGCCCCAGCATTTT	CASSYSPSQGSRGNQPQHF
-	TRBV7-9	once	TRBJ1-2	TGTGCCAGCAGCCCGCTTGGCAGGGGACCTCTCTATGGCTACACCTTC	CASSPLGRGPLYGYTF
-	TRBV20-1	-	TRBJ2-3	TGCAGTGCTACGGTTGCAGATACGCAGTATTTT	CSATVADTQYF
-	TRBV29-1	-	TRBJ1-3	TGCAGCGTTGAGACTCGGATGGTCTCTGGAAACACCATATATTTT	CSVETRMVSGNTIYF
TRBD1	TRBV2	-	TRBJ1-1	TGTGCCAGCAGTGGGACAGGGGGCTTAACTGAAGCTTTCTTT	CASSGTGGLTEAFF
TRBD1	TRBV28	-	TRBJ1-5	TGTGCCAGCAGTTCTCCGACAGGGAGGCATTTT	CASSSPTGRHF
-	TRBV2	-	TRBJ1-1	TGTGCCAGCAGATTACTCCGGGAGGCTGAAGCTTTCTTT	CASRLLREAEAFF
TRBD2	TRBV9	-	TRBJ2-3	TGTGCCAGCAGCACCGGGACTAGCGTACGGGGCACAGATACGCAGTATTTT	CASSTGTSVRGTDTQYF
-	TRBV19	-	TRBJ2-1	TGTGCCAGTAGTATTCACCTGACAGGAGGCTCCTACAATGAGCAGTTCTTC	CASSIHLTGGSYNEQFF
-	TRBV9	-	TRBJ1-2	TGTGCCAGCAGCGCCCTGGGGGGGAGCTATGGCTACACCTTC	CASSALGGSYGYTF
TRBD1	TRBV2	-	TRBJ2-3	TGTGCCAGCAGACGACAGGGGGCTGACACAGATACGCAGTATTTT	CASRRQGADTDTQYF
TRBD1	TRBV19	-	TRBJ1-5	TGTGCCAGTAGTCACAGGGGAAGAGGGTCTGATCAGCCCCAGCATTTT	CASSHRGRGSDQPQHF
-	TRBV7-8	-	TRBJ2-7	TGTGCCAGCAGCAGTGCGGGGCCCTACGAGCAGTACTTC	CASSSAGPYEQYF
-	TRBV21-1	-	TRBJ1-1	TGTGCCAGCAGCAAAATGGACAGGGGGCGTCGGACTGAAGCTTTCTTT	CASSKMDRGRRTEAFF
-	TRBV6-5	-	TRBJ1-5	TGTGCCAGCAGTTACCCGACAGGGCCCCAGCATTTT	CASSYPTGPQHF
-	TRBV4-3	-	TRBJ2-7	TGCGCCAGCAGCCAAGCGTACGGCCGACAGGCCCCCTACGAGCAGTACTTC	CASSQAYGRQAPYEQYF
-	TRBV18	-	TRBJ2-7	TGTGCCAGCTCACCGGGGCCCAGGCCCTACGAGCAGTACTTC	CASSPGPRPYEQYF
TRBD1	TRBV6-5	-	TRBJ2-7	TGTGCCAGCAGTCCCCCCAGGGGGCCCTACGAGCAGTACTTC	CASSPPRGPYEQYF
-	TRBV10-3	-	TRBJ1-2	TGTGCCACCATCCCTTCTTTTTCTCCCCCTCAGACTAACTATGGCTACACCTTC	CATIPSFSPPQTNYGYTF
TRBD2	TRBV5-1	-	TRBJ2-5	TGCGCCAGCTCAAAGCCGGGACTAGACATAAAGACCCAGTACTTC	CASSKPGLDIKTQYF
-	TRBV5-4	few	TRBJ2-7	TGTGCCAGCAGCTTGGCGGGCTCCTACGAGCAGTACTTC	CASSLAGSYEQYF
-	TRBV10-1	-	TRBJ1-1	TGCGCCAGCAGTGAGTCGGGGGGCACTGAAGCTTTCTTT	CASSESGGTEAFF
-	TRBV6-5	-	TRBJ2-1	TGTGCCAGCAGTCCGCGGTACAATGAGCAGTTCTTC	CASSPRYNEQFF
-	TRBV19	-	TRBJ1-5	TGTGCCAGTAGTATAAGTCAGTTCAATCAGCCCCAGCATTTT	CASSISQFNQPQHF
TRBD2	TRBV5-1	-	TRBJ2-3	TGCGCCAGCAGCTTGGCGGGGGGAGGCGTAGATACGCAGTATTTT	CASSLAGGGVDTQYF